Each of the 10 T cell receptor beta chains below was sequenced from the same sample in a study of blood T cell repertoires in COVID-19. Repertoires were generated with immunoSEQ multiplex PCR, while TCRdb's copy carries only in-frame clones and drops some. Of about 220,000 clones listed, almost 85% are singletons. Source material: PBMCs or T cells enriched from blood (not recorded which). The receptors derive from a man aged 35-49 years who had recovered from COVID-19.

Regarding this clone: This sample also contains other DNA sequences that code for the same CDR3. The chain joins TRBV6-5 to TRBJ2-7; TRBD1 matches 8 bases. Germline trimming cut 2 bases from V and 2 bases from J; bases unmatched to any gene: 2. The V gene's germline CDR1 is MNHEY and CDR2 SVGAGI. This CDR3 is built from 14 residues. The CDR3 here is CASSYGTGTYEQYF. CDR3 nucleotide sequence: TGTGCCAGCAGTTACGGGACAGGCACCTACGAGCAGTACTTC.

The rearrangement joins TRBV6-5 to TRBJ2-2; 12 bases line up with TRBD2. CDR1 is MNHEY, CDR2 SVGAGI, per germline. The ends lost 10 bases at V and 6 bases at J; junction bases unmatched: 6. The length of the CDR3 is 14 residues. CDR3 sequence reads: CATGLAGTPGELFF. The DNA for the CDR3 is TGTGCCACCGGACTAGCGGGGACACCCGGGGAGCTGTTTTTT.

This sequence joins TRBV6-5 and TRBJ1-2, with 8 bases identical to TRBD1. Germline V CDR1 and CDR2: MNHEY, SVGAGI. CDR3 length: 14 amino acids. J gave up 2 bases and V 7 bases, and 6 bases lay outside the gene matches. The CDR3 sequence: CASTKPGGNYGYTF. The CDR3 DNA sequence: TGTGCCAGCACTAAACCAGGGGGCAACTATGGCTACACCTTC.

The rearrangement links TRBV3-1 (or the pseudogene TRBV3-2) to TRBJ1-1; 9 bases match TRBD1. V lost 5 bases and J lost 5; bases outside the gene matches: 6. Germline lookup yields CDR1 LGHDT and CDR2 YNNKEL (reference sequence). CDR3 length equals 14 residues. Written as DNA, the CDR3 is TGTGCCAGCAGCTACAGGGGGCTTAGGACTGAAGCTTTCTTT. As protein: CASSYRGLRTEAFF.

This clone was seen only a few times. The CDR3 here is CASSIRGKGYTF. DNA of the CDR3: TGTGCCAGTAGTATTCGGGGGAAGGGCTACACCTTC. The genes are TRBV19 and TRBJ1-2, with D tentatively TRBD1 (5 bases). Germline V gene data show CDR1 as LNHDA and CDR2 as SQIVND (reference sequence). There are 12 residues in the CDR3. V lost 3 bases to trimming and J lost 8 bases, with 10 bases between them.

The chain recombines TRBV27 with TRBJ1-5; 8 positions agree with TRBD1. The CDR3 length is 12 residues. Losses at the gene ends were 6 bases for V and 14 bases for J; bases not matched to a gene: 9. Germline lookup yields CDR1 MNHEY and CDR2 SMNVEV (reference sequence). The DNA for the CDR3 is TGTGCCAGCAGAACCTCCGCGGACAGGGAGCATTTT. This gives the protein CASRTSADREHF.

The chain employs TRBV10-1 and TRBJ1-4; D ambiguous. Germline V gene sequence: CDR1 WNHNN, CDR2 SYGVQD (reference sequence). This CDR3 comprises 13 residues. The germline V and J ends were trimmed by 3 bases and 7 bases, with 9 bases remaining between them. The CDR3 reads CASSDSGAEKLFF. The CDR3 nucleotides read TGCGCCAGCAGTGATTCGGGTGCTGAAAAACTGTTTTTT.

The chain combines TRBV28 with TRBJ1-1; D remains ambiguous. CDR3 size: 15 residues. Germline V lookup: CDR1 MDHEN, CDR2 SYDVKM. V lost 4 bases and J 4 bases, leaving 16 bases between the germline ends. CDR3 amino acids: CASSSTKREITEAFF. In DNA, the CDR3 is TGTGCCAGCAGTTCCACTAAGAGGGAGATCACTGAAGCTTTCTTT.

J is TRBJ2-3 and V is TRBV7-2, with TRBD2 matching over 16 bases. The V segment lost 4 bases and the J segment 13 bases; nucleotides outside the gene matches: 8. Germline-derived CDR1 and CDR2 are SGHTA and FQGNSA. The CDR3 loop spans 15 amino acids. The CDR3 loop reads CASSSSGTSGGVEYF. The CDR3, as DNA: TGTGCCAGCAGCTCCTCCGGGACTAGCGGGGGGGTGGAGTATTTT.

V gene TRBV4-1 combines with J gene TRBJ2-5, with D possibly being TRBD2 (5 bases). Trimming shortened V by 2 bases and J by 2 bases, and 15 bases separated the two germline ends. CDR3 size: 16 residues. CDR1 is MGHRA and CDR2 is YSYEKL in the germline V gene. The chain's CDR3 is CASSQLFSLAQETQYF. The CDR3 DNA reads TGCGCCAGCAGCCAACTTTTTTCGCTAGCTCAAGAGACCCAGTACTTC.